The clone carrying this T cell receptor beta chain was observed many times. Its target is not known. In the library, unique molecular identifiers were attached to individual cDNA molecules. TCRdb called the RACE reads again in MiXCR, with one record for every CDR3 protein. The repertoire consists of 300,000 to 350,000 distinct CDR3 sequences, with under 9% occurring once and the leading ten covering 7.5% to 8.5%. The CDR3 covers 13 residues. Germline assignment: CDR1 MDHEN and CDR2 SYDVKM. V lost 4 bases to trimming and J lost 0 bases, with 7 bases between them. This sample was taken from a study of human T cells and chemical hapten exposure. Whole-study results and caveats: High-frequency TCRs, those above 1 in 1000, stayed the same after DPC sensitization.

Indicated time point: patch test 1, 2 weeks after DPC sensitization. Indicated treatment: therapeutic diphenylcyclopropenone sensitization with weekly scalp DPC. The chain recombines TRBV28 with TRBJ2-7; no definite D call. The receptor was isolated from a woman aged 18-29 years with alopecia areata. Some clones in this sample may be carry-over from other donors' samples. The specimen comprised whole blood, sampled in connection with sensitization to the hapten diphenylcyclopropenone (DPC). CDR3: CASSSTASYEQYF. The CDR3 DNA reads TGTGCCAGCAGTTCGACGGCCTCCTACGAGCAGTACTTC.